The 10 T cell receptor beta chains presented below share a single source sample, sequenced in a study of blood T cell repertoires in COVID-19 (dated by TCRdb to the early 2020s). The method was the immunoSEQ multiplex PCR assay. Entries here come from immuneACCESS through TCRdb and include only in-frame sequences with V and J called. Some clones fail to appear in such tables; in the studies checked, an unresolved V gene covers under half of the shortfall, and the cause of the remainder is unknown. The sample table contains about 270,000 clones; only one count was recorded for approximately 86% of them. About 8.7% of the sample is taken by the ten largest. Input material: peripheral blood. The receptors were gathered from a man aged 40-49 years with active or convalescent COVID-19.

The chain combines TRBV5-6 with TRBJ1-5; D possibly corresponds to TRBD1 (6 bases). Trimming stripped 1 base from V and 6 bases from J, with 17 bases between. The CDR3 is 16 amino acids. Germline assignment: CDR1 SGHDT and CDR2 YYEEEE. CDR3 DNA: TGTGCCAGCAGCTTGTTAGGGACAACCTCCACTCAGCCCCAGCATTTT. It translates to CASSLLGTTSTQPQHF.

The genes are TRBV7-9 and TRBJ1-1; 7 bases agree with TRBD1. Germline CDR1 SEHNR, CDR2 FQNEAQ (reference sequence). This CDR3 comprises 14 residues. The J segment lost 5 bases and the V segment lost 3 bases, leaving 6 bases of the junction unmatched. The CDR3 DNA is TGTGCCAGCAGCTTTGGAGGGGGCGCGACTGAAGCTTTCTTT. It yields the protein CASSFGGGATEAFF.

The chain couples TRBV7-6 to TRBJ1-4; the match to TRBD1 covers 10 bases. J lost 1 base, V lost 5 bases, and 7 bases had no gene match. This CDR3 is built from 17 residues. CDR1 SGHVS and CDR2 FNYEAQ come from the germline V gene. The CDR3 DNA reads TGTGCCAGCAGCGCCGGGGACAGGGGTCTAACTAATGAAAAACTGTTTTTT. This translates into CASSAGDRGLTNEKLFF.

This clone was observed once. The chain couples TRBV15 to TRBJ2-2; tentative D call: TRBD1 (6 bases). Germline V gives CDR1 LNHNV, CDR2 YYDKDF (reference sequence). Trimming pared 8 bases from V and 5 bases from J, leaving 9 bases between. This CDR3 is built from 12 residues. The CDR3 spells CATLGQTGELFF. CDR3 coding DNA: TGTGCCACCCTAGGACAGACCGGGGAGCTGTTTTTT.

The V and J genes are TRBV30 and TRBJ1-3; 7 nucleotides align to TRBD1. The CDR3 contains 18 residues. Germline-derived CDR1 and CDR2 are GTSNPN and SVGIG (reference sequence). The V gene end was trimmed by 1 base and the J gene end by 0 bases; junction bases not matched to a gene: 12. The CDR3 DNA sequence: TGTGCCTGGAGTGGAAGAGTGCTGACAGGGATCTCTGGAAACACCATATATTTT. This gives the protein CAWSGRVLTGISGNTIYF.

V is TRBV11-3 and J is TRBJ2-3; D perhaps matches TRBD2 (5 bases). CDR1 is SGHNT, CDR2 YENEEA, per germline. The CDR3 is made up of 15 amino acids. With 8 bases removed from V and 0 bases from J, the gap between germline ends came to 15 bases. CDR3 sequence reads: CASALASGSTDTQYF. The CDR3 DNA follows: TGTGCCAGCGCCTTAGCCAGCGGAAGCACAGATACGCAGTATTTT. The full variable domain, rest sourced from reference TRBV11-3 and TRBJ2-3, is EAGVVQSPRYKIIEKKQPVAFWCNPISGHNTLYWYLQNLGQGPELLIRYENEEAVDDSQLPKDRFSAERLKGVDSTLKIQPAELGDSAVYLCASALASGSTDTQYFGPGTRLTVL.

This CDR3 reads CASSSPALAGSTDTQYF. In DNA, the CDR3 is TGTGCCAGCAGTTCCCCGGCACTGGCGGGCAGCACAGATACGCAGTATTTT. The rearrangement links TRBV27 to TRBJ2-3; possibly TRBD2 for D (5 bases). The ends were cut back, 4 bases at V and 0 bases at J, with 17 bases in the middle. The CDR3 has 17 amino acids. Per the germline V gene, CDR1 is MNHEY and CDR2 is SMNVEV (reference sequence).

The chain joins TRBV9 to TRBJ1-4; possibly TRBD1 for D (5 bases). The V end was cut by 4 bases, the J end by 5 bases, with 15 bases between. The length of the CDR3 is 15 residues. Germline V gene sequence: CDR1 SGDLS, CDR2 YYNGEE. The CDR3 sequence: CASSLHDSANEKLFF. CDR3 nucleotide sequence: TGTGCCAGCAGCCTCCATGACAGCGCAAATGAAAAACTGTTTTTT.

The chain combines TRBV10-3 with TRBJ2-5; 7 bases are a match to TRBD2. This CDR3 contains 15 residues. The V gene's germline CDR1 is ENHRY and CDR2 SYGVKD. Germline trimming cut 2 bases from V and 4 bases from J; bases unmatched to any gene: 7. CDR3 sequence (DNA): TGTGCCATCAGTGAGGGGGGGGGAGGTCCAGAGACCCAGTACTTC. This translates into CAISEGGGGPETQYF.

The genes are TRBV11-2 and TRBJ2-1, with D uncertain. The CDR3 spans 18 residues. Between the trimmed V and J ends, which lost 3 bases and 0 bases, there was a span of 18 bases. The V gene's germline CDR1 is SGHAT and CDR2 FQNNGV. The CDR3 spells CASSFSGSVLSSYNEQFF. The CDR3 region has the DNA TGTGCCAGCAGCTTCTCGGGTAGTGTCTTAAGCTCCTACAATGAGCAGTTCTTC.